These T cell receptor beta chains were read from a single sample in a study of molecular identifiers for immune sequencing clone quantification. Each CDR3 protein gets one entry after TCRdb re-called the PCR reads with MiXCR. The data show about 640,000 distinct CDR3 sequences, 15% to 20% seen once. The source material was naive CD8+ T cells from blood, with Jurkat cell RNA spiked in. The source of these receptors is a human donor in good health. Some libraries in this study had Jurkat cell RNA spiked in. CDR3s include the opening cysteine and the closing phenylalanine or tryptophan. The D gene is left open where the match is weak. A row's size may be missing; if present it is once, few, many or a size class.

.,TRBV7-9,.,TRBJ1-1,CASSFPWGNTEAFF,TGTGCCAGCAGTTTTCCCTGGGGGAACACTGAAGCTTTCTTT
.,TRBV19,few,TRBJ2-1,CASSIGRVPQFF,TGTGCCAGTAGTATAGGAAGAGTTCCTCAGTTCTTC
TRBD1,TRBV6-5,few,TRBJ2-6,CASMGQGLFSGANVLTF,TGTGCCAGCATGGGACAGGGCTTATTCTCTGGGGCCAACGTCCTGACTTTC
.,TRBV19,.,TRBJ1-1,CASSMGLTNTEAFF,TGTGCCAGTAGTATGGGACTGACGAACACTGAAGCTTTCTTT
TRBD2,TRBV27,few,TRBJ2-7,CASSLAWSGGFYEQYF,TGTGCCAGCAGTTTGGCTTGGAGCGGGGGATTCTACGAGCAGTACTTC
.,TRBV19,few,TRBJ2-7,CASSIAGGPLDEQYF,TGTGCCAGTAGTATTGCTGGGGGGCCGTTGGACGAGCAGTACTTC
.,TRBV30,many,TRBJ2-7,CAWISGSSYEQYF,TGTGCCTGGATCTCAGGGAGCTCCTACGAGCAGTACTTC
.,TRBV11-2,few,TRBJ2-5,CASSLEYYQETQYF,TGTGCCAGCAGCTTAGAGTACTACCAGGAGACCCAGTACTTC
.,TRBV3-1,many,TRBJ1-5,CASSPTVGYNQPQHF,TGTGCCAGCAGCCCGACGGTGGGGTACAATCAGCCCCAGCATTTT
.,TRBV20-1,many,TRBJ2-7,CSARDKASVREQYF,TGCAGTGCTAGAGATAAGGCTAGCGTCAGGGAGCAGTACTTC
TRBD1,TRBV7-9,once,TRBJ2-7,CASSTTGGAIPYEQYF,TGTGCCAGCAGCACGACAGGGGGCGCAATCCCCTACGAGCAGTACTTC
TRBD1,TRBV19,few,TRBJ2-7,CASSIGTGALYEQYF,TGTGCCAGTAGTATCGGGACAGGAGCCCTCTACGAGCAGTACTTC
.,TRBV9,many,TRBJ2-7,CASSPRQAGLYEQYF,TGTGCCAGCAGCCCCCGACAGGCCGGTCTTTACGAGCAGTACTTC
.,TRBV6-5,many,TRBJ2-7,CASSYSDFGEQYF,TGTGCCAGCAGTTACTCGGACTTCGGCGAGCAGTACTTC
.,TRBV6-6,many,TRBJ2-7,CASSSTDFSSSYEQYF,TGTGCCAGCAGTTCCACGGACTTCTCGAGCTCCTACGAGCAGTACTTC
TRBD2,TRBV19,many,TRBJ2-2,CASRVTSLGELFF,TGTGCCAGTAGGGTGACTAGCCTCGGGGAGCTGTTTTTT
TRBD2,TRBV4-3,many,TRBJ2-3,CASSQEGAGVPDTQYF,TGCGCCAGCAGCCAAGAGGGTGCGGGAGTCCCGGATACGCAGTATTTT
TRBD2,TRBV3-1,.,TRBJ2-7,CASSQGLAGGFTDEQYF,TGTGCCAGCAGCCAGGGACTAGCGGGGGGATTCACGGACGAGCAGTACTTC
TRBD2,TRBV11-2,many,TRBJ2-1,CASSFPGGANEQFF,TGTGCCAGCAGCTTTCCCGGGGGGGCTAATGAGCAGTTCTTC
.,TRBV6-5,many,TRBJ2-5,CASSYSSPPGPQETQYF,TGTGCCAGCAGTTACTCGTCACCACCAGGGCCTCAAGAGACCCAGTACTTC
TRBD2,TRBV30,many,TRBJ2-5,CAWIRTSGLSETQYF,TGTGCCTGGATCAGGACTAGCGGCTTATCTGAGACCCAGTACTTC
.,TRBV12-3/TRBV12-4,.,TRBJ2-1,CASSPGTDNEQFF,TGTGCCAGCAGTCCGGGAACGGACAATGAGCAGTTCTTC
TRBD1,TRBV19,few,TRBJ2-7,CASSPRQGAYYEQYF,TGTGCCAGTAGTCCGAGACAGGGGGCCTACTACGAGCAGTACTTC
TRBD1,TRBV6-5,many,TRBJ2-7,CATRDSHEYEQYF,TGTGCCACCAGGGACAGCCACGAGTACGAGCAGTACTTC
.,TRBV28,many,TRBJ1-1,CASSIDDSGAEAFF,TGTGCCAGCAGTATCGACGACAGTGGCGCTGAAGCTTTCTTT
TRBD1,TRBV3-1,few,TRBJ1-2,CASRETGHGYTF,TGTGCCAGCAGAGAGACAGGGCATGGCTACACCTTC
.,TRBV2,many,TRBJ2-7,CASSGQPSGEQYF,TGTGCCAGCAGCGGACAGCCGAGCGGGGAGCAGTACTTC
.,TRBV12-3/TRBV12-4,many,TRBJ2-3,CASSIADVSTDTQYF,TGTGCCAGCAGTATAGCGGATGTTAGCACAGATACGCAGTATTTT
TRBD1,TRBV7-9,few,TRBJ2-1,CASSSATGPLAYNEQFF,TGTGCCAGCAGCTCCGCGACAGGGCCCCTAGCCTACAATGAGCAGTTCTTC
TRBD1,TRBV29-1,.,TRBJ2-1,CSVDRESYNEQFF,TGCAGCGTCGACAGGGAATCCTACAATGAGCAGTTCTTC
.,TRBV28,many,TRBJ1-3,CASSGDGGFSGNTIYF,TGTGCCAGCAGTGGGGACGGTGGTTTCTCTGGAAACACCATATATTTT
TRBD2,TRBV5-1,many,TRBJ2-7,CASSLAWASGSYEQYF,TGCGCCAGCAGCTTGGCCTGGGCTAGCGGGAGCTACGAGCAGTACTTC
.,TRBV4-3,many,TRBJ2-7,CASSQDLVIFYEQYF,TGCGCCAGCAGCCAAGACTTAGTAATTTTTTACGAGCAGTACTTC
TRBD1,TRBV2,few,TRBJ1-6,CASSGQGSGNSPLHF,TGTGCCAGCAGCGGACAGGGGTCCGGTAATTCACCCCTCCACTTT
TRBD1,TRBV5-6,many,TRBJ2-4,CASSLVGDSQNIQYF,TGTGCCAGCAGCTTGGTAGGGGACAGCCAGAACATTCAGTACTTC
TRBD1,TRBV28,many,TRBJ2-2,CASSSGTGGPGELFF,TGTGCCAGCAGTTCCGGGACAGGGGGCCCCGGGGAGCTGTTTTTT
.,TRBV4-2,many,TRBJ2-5,CASSHAAGAGRHQETQYF,TGTGCCAGCAGCCACGCAGCCGGGGCCGGAAGACACCAAGAGACCCAGTACTTC
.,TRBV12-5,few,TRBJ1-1,CASGLGPKPTEAFF,TGTGCTAGTGGTTTGGGACCGAAGCCCACTGAAGCTTTCTTT
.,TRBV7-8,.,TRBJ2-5,CASSPVGPLTSYQETQYF,TGTGCCAGCAGCCCAGTCGGGCCCCTGACTTCGTACCAAGAGACCCAGTACTTC
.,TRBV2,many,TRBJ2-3,CASRTPLERRTDTQYF,TGTGCCAGCAGGACACCCTTGGAGCGGCGGACAGATACGCAGTATTTT
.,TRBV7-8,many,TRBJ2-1,CASSLDFGEQFF,TGTGCCAGCAGCTTAGACTTCGGTGAGCAGTTCTTC
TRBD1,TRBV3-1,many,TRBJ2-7,CASRPGTAFSYEQYF,TGTGCCAGCAGGCCCGGGACAGCCTTTTCCTACGAGCAGTACTTC
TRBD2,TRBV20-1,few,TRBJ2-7,CSAKSPPGLAAYEQYF,TGCAGTGCTAAGAGTCCTCCGGGACTAGCGGCATACGAGCAGTACTTC
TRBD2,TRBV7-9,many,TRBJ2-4,CASSLAQAGAKNIQYF,TGTGCCAGCAGCTTAGCGCAAGCGGGGGCCAAAAACATTCAGTACTTC
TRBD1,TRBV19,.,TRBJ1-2,CATGGQGAFGYTF,TGTGCCACCGGTGGGCAGGGGGCGTTCGGCTACACCTTC
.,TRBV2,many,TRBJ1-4,CASSDTRGDEKLFF,TGTGCCAGCAGTGACACCCGTGGGGATGAAAAACTGTTTTTT
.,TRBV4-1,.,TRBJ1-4,CASSQARNEKLFF,TGCGCCAGCAGCCAAGCGCGTAATGAAAAACTGTTTTTT
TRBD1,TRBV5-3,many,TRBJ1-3,CASSLGQGFGNTIYF,TGTGCCAGCAGCTTGGGACAGGGGTTTGGAAACACCATATATTTT
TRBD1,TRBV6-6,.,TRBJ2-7,CASSLGDRVSYEQHF,TGTGCCAGCAGCCTAGGGGACAGGGTTTCTTACGAGCAGCACTTC
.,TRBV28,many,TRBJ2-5,CASSFPGNGETQYF,TGTGCCAGCAGTTTCCCAGGGAACGGGGAGACCCAGTACTTC
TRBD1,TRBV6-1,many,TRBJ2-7,CASSEEASQGNEQYF,TGTGCCAGCAGTGAAGAGGCTTCACAGGGGAACGAGCAGTACTTC
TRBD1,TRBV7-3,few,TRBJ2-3,CASSVGTGGPDTQYF,TGTGCCAGCAGCGTCGGGACAGGGGGCCCAGATACGCAGTATTTT
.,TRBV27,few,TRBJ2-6,CASSLSAGANVLTF,TGTGCCAGCAGTTTATCCGCTGGGGCCAACGTCCTGACTTTC
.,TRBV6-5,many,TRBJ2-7,CASSYGLGMEQYF,TGTGCCAGCAGTTACGGGTTGGGAATGGAGCAGTACTTC
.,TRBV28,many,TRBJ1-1,CASNTGGGEFPEAFF,TGTGCCAGCAACACCGGGGGGGGGGAGTTCCCTGAAGCTTTCTTT
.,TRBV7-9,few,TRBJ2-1,CASSLSGMVDNEQFF,TGTGCCAGCAGCTTAAGTGGTATGGTCGACAATGAGCAGTTCTTC
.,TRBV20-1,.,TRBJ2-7,CSARVPDINEQYF,TGCAGTGCTAGAGTCCCGGACATCAACGAGCAGTACTTC